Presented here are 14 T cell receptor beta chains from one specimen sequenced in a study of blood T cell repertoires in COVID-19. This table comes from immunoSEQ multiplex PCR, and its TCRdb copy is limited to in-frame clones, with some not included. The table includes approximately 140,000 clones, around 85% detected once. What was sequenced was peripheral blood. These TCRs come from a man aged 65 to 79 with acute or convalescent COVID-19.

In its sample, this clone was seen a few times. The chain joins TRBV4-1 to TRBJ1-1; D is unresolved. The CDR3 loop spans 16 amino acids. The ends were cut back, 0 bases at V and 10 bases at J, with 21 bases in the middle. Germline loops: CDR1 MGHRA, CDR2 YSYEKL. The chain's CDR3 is CASSQDSLGAAAVAFF. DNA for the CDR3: TGCGCCAGCAGCCAAGATAGTCTTGGCGCGGCGGCAGTAGCTTTCTTT.

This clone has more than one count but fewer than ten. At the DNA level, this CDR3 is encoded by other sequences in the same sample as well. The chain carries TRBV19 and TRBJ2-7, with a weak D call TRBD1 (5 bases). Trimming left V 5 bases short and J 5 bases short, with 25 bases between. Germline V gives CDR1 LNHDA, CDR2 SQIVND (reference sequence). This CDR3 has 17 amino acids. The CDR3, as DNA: TGTGCCAGTAGTTTCGATCAAAGGGGCAGGGTAAGCGACGAGCAGTACTTC. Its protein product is CASSFDQRGRVSDEQYF.

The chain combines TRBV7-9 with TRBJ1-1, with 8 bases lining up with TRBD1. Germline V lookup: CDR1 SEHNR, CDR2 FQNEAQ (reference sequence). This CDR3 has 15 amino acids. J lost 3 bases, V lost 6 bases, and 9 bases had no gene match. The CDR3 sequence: CASSSMDRAYTEAFF. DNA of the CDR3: TGTGCCAGCAGTTCAATGGACAGGGCGTACACTGAAGCTTTCTTT.

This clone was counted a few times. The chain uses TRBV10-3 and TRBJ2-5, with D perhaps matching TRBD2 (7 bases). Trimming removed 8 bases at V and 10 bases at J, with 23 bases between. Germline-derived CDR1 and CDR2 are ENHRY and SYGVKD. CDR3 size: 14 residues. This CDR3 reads CAIGGGPAGAGQYF. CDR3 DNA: TGTGCCATCGGGGGGGGGCCCGCCGGAGCCGGCCAGTACTTC.

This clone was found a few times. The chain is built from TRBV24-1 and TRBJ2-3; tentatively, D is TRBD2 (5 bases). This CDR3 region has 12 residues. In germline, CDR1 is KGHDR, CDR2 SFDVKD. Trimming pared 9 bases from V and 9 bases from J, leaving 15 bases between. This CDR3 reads CATAVSSRTQYF. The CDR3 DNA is TGTGCCACCGCCGTTTCTAGCCGGACGCAGTATTTT.

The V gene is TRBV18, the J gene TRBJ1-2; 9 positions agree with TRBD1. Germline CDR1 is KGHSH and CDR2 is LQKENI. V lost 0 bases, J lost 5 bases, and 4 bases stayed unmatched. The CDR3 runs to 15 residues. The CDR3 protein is CASSPPSGQGYGYTF. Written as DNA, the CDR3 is TGTGCCAGCTCACCACCCTCGGGACAGGGTTATGGCTACACCTTC. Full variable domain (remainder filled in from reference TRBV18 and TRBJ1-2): NAGVMQNPRHLVRRRGQEARLRCSPMKGHSHVYWYRQLPEEGLKFMVYLQKENIIDESGMPKERFSAEFPKEGPSILRIQQVVRGDSAAYFCASSPPSGQGYGYTFGSGTRLTVV.

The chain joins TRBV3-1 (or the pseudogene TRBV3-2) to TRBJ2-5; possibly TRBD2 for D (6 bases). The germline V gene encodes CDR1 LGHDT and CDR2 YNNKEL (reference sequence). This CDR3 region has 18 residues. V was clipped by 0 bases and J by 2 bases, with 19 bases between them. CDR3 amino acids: CASSQDSGWTRGQETQYF. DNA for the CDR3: TGTGCCAGCAGCCAAGATTCGGGTTGGACTCGGGGGCAAGAGACCCAGTACTTC.

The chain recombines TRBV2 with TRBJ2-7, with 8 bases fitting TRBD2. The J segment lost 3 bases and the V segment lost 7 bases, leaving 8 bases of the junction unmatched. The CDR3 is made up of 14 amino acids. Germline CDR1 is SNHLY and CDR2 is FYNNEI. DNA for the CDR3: TGTGCCAGCACATACCAGCGGGAGAACTACGAGCAGTACTTC. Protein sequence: CASTYQRENYEQYF. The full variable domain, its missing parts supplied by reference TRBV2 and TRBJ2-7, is EPEVTQTPSHQVTQMGQEVILRCVPISNHLYFYWYRQILGQKVEFLVSFYNNEISEKSEIFDDQFSVERPDGSNFTLKIRSTKLEDSAMYFCASTYQRENYEQYFGPGTRLTVT.

CDR3 sequence reads: CASSRSLGGEDEQFF. The CDR3 nucleotides are TGTGCCAGCAGTCGATCTTTAGGCGGGGAGGATGAGCAGTTCTTC. The chain couples TRBV9 to TRBJ2-1, with TRBD2 as a possible D gene (6 bases). V was trimmed by 5 bases and J by 8 bases, leaving 20 bases between them. The CDR3 loop spans 15 amino acids. The germline gives CDR1 SGDLS, CDR2 YYNGEE.

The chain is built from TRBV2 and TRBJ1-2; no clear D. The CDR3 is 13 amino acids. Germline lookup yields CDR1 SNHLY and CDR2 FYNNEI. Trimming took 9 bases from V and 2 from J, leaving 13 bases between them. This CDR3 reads CASNRSRNYGYTF. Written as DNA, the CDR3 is TGTGCCAGTAACCGGTCCCGGAACTATGGCTACACCTTC. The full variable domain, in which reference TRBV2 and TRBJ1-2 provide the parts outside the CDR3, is EPEVTQTPSHQVTQMGQEVILRCVPISNHLYFYWYRQILGQKVEFLVSFYNNEISEKSEIFDDQFSVERPDGSNFTLKIRSTKLEDSAMYFCASNRSRNYGYTFGSGTRLTVV.

Here the CDR3 reads CAWSIQGGNNSPLHF. Written as DNA, the CDR3 is TGTGCCTGGAGTATCCAGGGGGGAAATAATTCACCCCTCCACTTT. This sequence joins TRBV30 and TRBJ1-6; 7 bases align to TRBD1. The V and J ends lost 2 bases and 5 bases, in that order; junction bases with no gene match: 6. Looked up from germline, CDR1 is GTSNPN and CDR2 is SVGIG (reference sequence). This CDR3 has 15 residues.

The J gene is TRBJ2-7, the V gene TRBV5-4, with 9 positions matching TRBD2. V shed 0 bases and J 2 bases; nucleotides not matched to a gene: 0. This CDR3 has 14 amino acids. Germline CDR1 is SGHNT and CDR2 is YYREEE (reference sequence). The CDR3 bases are TGTGCCAGCAGCTTGGCTAGCGGGACCTACGAGCAGTACTTC. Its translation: CASSLASGTYEQYF. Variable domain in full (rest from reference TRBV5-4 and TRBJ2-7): ETGVTQSPTHLIKTRGQQVTLRCSSQSGHNTVSWYQQALGQGPQFIFQYYREEENGRGNFPPRFSGLQFPNYSSELNVNALELDDSALYLCASSLASGTYEQYFGPGTRLTVT.

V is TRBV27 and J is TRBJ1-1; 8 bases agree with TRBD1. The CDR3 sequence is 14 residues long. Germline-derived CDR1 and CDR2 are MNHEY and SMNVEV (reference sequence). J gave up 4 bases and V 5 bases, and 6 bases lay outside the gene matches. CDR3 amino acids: CASSPRTGFTEAFF. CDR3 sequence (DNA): TGTGCCAGCAGTCCGAGGACAGGGTTCACTGAAGCTTTCTTT.

The CDR3 sequence: CASSLVLAGAEETQYF. The CDR3 DNA reads TGTGCCAGCAGCTTAGTTTTAGCGGGAGCGGAAGAGACCCAGTACTTC. The chain combines TRBV7-8 with TRBJ2-5; 9 bases fit TRBD2. The CDR3 is 16 amino acids. Germline CDR1 and CDR2: SGHVS and FQNEAQ. With V trimmed by 1 base and J by 3 bases, 6 bases remained unmatched.